This T cell receptor beta chain was identified during a study of cytomegalovirus exposure and HLA in healthy donors. Both 60 Vbeta primers and 13 Jbeta primers went into the PCR. Some clones are missing from TCRdb's copy, which holds only in-frame ones; the method was immunoSEQ multiplex PCR. Here the sample spans over 75,000 clones, 9.4% being singletons. This CDR3 is 17 amino acids long. The V end lost 4 bases, the J end lost 2 bases, and 17 bases lay between the germline ends. The germline V gene has CDR1 MNHEY and CDR2 SMNVEV (reference sequence). Study results and caveats: A later analysis found most CMV-associated TCR beta chains apparently HLA-restricted. Compared with the roughly 700-donor mean, an Asian-associated ancestry cluster reportedly had fewer N-insertions, according to a later analysis.

Worth noting for this clone: Its specificity is unknown.

The sequence was obtained from a man aged 50-60 years in good health and CMV-seropositive. This chain connects TRBV27 to TRBJ2-2; D might be TRBD2 (6 bases). The sequencing sample was made of PBMCs. The CDR3, as DNA: TGTGCCAGCAGTTCCCCGGGGGAGGCGGGTAACACCGGGGAGCTGTTTTTT. As protein: CASSSPGEAGNTGELFF.